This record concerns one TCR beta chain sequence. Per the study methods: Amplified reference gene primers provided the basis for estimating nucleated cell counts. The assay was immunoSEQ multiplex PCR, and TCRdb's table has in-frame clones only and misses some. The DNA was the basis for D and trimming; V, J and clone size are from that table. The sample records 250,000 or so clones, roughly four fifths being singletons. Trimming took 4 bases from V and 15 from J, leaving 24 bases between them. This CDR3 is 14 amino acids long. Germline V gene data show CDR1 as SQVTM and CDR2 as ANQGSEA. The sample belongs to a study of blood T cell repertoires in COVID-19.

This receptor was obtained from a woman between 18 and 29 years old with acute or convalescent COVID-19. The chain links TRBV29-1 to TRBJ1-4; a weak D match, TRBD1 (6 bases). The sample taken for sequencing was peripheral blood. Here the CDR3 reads CSVGDNIGGGRVFF. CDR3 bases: TGCAGCGTTGGTGACAACATAGGGGGTGGTCGGGTGTTTTTT.